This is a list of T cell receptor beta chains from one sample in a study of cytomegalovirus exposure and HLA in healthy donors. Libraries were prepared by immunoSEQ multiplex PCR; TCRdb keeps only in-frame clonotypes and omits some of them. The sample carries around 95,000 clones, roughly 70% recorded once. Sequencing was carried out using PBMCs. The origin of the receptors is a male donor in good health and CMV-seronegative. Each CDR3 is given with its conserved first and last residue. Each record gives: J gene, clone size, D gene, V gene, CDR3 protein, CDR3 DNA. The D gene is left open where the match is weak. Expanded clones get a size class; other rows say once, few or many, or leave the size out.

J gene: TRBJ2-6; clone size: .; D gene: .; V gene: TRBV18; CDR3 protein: CASSPDISGANVLTF; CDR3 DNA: TGTGCCAGCTCACCAGACATTTCTGGGGCCAACGTCCTGACTTTC
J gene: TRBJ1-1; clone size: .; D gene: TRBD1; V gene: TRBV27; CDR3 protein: CASSTPDRWNTEAFF; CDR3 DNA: TGTGCCAGCAGTACCCCGGACAGGTGGAACACTGAAGCTTTCTTT
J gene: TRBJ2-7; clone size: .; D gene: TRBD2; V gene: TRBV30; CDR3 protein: CAWSRLAGIVRSYEQYF; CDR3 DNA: TGTGCCTGGAGTAGGCTAGCGGGAATAGTCCGCTCCTACGAGCAGTACTTC
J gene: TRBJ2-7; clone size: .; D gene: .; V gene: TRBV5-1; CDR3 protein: CASSLDGHLYEQYF; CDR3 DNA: TGCGCCAGCAGCTTGGACGGACACCTATACGAGCAGTACTTC
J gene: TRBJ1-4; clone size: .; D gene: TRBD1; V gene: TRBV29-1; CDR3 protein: CSGRGQGDQKLFF; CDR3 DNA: TGCAGCGGGCGGGGACAGGGAGACCAAAAACTGTTTTTT
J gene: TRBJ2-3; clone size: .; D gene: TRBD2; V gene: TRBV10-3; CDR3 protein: CAITKSVKASGSEDTQYF; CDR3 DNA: TGTGCCATCACCAAGTCGGTTAAGGCTAGCGGGAGCGAAGATACGCAGTATTTT
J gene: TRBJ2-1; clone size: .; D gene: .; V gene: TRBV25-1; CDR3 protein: CASSGYGRESNEQFF; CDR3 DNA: TGTGCCAGCAGTGGATATGGGAGAGAGAGCAATGAGCAGTTCTTC
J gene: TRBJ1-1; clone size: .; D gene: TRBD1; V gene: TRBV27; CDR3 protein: CASRAGGTTEAFF; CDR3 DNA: TGTGCCAGCAGGGCAGGGGGAACAACTGAAGCTTTCTTT
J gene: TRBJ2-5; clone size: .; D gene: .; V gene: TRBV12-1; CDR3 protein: CASSFEGLAGERTQETQYF; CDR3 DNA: TGTGCCAGCAGCTTTGAGGGACTAGCGGGAGAGAGAACACAAGAGACCCAGTACTTC
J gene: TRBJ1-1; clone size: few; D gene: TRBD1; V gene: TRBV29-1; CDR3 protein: CSVEGTGTTNTEASF; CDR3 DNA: TGCAGCGTTGAAGGGACAGGGACCACCAACACTGAAGCTTCCTTT
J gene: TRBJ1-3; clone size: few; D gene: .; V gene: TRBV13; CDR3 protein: CASSLGRGNTIYF; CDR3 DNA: TGTGCCAGCAGCTTAGGCCGGGGAAACACCATATATTTT
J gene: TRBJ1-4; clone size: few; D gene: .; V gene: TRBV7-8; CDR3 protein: CASSHDWATNEKLFF; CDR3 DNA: TGTGCCAGCAGCCATGACTGGGCAACTAATGAAAAACTGTTTTTT
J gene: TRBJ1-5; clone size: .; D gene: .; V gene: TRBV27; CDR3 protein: CASSFMGKGDQPQHF; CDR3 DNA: TGTGCCAGCAGTTTTATGGGTAAGGGGGATCAGCCCCAGCATTTT
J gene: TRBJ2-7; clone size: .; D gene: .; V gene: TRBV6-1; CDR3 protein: CASRDRDYEQYF; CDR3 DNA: TGTGCCAGCAGAGACCGGGACTACGAGCAGTACTTC
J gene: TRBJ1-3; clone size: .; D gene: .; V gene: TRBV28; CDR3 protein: CASSLGDNSGNTIYF; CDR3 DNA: TGTGCCAGCAGTCTAGGGGACAACTCTGGAAACACCATATATTTT
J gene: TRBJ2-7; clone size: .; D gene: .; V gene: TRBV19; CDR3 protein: CASSINGGAGEQYF; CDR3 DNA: TGTGCCAGTAGTATAAATGGAGGCGCGGGCGAGCAGTACTTC
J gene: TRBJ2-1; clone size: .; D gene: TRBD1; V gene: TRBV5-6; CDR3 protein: CASSLRRDSIYNEQFF; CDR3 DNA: TGTGCCAGCAGCTTGCGCCGGGACAGTATCTACAATGAGCAGTTCTTC
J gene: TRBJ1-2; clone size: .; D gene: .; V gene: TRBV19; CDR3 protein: CASTETAATNYGYTF; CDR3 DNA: TGTGCCAGTACTGAAACAGCAGCAACTAACTATGGCTACACCTTC
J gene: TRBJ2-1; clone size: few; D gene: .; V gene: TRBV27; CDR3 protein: CASSFSPAGSYNEQFF; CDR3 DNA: TGTGCCAGCAGTTTCTCCCCCGCGGGGTCCTACAATGAGCAGTTCTTC
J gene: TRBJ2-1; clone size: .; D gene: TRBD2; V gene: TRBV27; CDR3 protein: CASRWTSGGESYNEQFF; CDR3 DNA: TGTGCCAGCAGATGGACTAGCGGGGGGGAATCCTACAATGAGCAGTTCTTC
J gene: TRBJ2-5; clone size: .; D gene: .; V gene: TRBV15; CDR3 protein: CATSRGGEGTQYF; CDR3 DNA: TGTGCCACCAGCAGAGGGGGCGAAGGGACCCAGTACTTC
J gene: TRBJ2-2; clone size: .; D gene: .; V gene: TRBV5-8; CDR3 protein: CASSPGMTGELFF; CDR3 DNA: TGTGCCAGCAGTCCCGGGATGACCGGGGAGCTGTTTTTT
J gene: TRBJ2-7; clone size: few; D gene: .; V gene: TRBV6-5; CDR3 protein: CASSYDSRSYEQYF; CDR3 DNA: TGTGCCAGCAGTTACGACAGTCGCTCCTACGAGCAGTACTTC
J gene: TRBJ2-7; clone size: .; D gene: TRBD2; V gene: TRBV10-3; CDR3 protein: CAITKTTSGRTYEQYF; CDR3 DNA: TGTGCCATCACCAAAACTACTAGCGGGAGGACGTACGAGCAGTACTTC
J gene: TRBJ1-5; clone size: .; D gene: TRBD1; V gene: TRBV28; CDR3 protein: CASSERTGPGNQPQHF; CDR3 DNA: TGTGCCAGCAGTGAGAGGACAGGGCCGGGCAATCAGCCCCAGCATTTT
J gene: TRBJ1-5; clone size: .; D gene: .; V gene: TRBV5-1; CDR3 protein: CASRATDNSNQPQHF; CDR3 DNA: TGCGCCAGCAGGGCGACAGACAATAGCAATCAGCCCCAGCATTTT
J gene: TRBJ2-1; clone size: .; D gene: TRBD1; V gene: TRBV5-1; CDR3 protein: CASSLGQGGGHEQFF; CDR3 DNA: TGCGCCAGCAGCTTAGGACAGGGGGGGGGCCATGAGCAGTTCTTC
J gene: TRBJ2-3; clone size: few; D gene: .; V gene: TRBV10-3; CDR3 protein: CAIRGGVAGGTDTQYF; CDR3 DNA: TGTGCCATTCGGGGTGGTGTGGCGGGCGGCACAGATACGCAGTATTTT
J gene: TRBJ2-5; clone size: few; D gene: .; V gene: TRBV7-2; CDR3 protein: CASSGGPSDQETQYF; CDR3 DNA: TGTGCCAGCAGCGGAGGGCCTAGCGACCAAGAGACCCAGTACTTC
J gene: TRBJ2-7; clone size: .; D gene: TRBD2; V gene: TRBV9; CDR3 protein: CASSENSAGGPYEQYF; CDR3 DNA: TGTGCCAGCAGCGAAAATTCGGCGGGAGGGCCCTACGAGCAGTACTTC
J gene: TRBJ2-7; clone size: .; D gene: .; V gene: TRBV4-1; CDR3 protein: CASSQVLPPEKESSYEQYF; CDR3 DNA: TGCGCCAGCAGCCAAGTACTACCGCCCGAAAAGGAATCCTCCTACGAGCAGTACTTC
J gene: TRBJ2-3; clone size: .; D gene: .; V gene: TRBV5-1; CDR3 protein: CASSPRTDTQYF; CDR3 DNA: TGCGCCAGCAGCCCCCGTACAGATACGCAGTATTTT
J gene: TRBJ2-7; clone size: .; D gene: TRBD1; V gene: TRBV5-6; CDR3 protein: CASSAGTGRPYEQYF; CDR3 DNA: TGTGCCAGCAGCGCCGGGACAGGGAGACCCTACGAGCAGTACTTC
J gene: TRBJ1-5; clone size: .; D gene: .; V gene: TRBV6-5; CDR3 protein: CASSYWGLEGQPQHF; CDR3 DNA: TGTGCCAGCAGTTACTGGGGACTGGAAGGTCAGCCCCAGCATTTT
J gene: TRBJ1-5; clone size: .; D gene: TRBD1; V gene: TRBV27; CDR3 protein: CASSNNRDRGGQPQHF; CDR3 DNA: TGTGCCAGCAGTAACAACCGGGACAGGGGCGGTCAGCCCCAGCATTTT
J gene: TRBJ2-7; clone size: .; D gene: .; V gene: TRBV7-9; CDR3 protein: CASSLAADYEQYF; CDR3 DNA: TGTGCCAGCAGCTTAGCGGCCGATTACGAGCAGTACTTC
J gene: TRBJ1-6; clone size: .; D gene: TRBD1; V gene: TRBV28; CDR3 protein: CASRPNRGPPLHF; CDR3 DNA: TGTGCCAGCAGACCTAACAGGGGCCCACCCCTCCACTTT
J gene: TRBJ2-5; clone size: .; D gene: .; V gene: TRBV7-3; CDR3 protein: CASSLSPGRLETQYF; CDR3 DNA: TGTGCCAGCAGCTTAAGCCCAGGGAGGTTAGAGACCCAGTACTTC
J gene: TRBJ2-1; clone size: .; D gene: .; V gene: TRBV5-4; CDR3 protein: CASSLGSGNEQFF; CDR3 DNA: TGTGCCAGCAGCTTGGGCTCGGGGAATGAGCAGTTCTTC
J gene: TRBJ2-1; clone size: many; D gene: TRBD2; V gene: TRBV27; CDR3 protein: CASSFLGLAGGHSYNEQFF; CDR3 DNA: TGTGCCAGCAGTTTCCTCGGACTAGCGGGGGGGCACTCCTACAATGAGCAGTTCTTC
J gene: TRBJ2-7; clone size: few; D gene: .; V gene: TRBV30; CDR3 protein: CAWIGDYEQYF; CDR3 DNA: TGTGCCTGGATAGGGGACTACGAGCAGTACTTC
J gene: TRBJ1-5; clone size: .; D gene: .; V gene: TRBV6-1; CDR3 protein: CASSEAGGSNQPQHF; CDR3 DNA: TGTGCCAGCAGTGAAGCGGGGGGGAGCAATCAGCCCCAGCATTTT
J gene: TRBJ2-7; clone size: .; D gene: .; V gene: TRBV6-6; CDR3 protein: CASSELSEQYF; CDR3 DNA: TGTGCCAGCAGTGAGCTCTCCGAGCAGTACTTC
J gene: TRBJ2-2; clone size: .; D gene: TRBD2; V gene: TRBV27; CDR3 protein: CASSLLASGNTGELFF; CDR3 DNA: TGTGCCAGCAGTTTATTGGCTAGCGGGAACACCGGGGAGCTGTTTTTT
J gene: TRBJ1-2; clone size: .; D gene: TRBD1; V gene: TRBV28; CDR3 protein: CASSTDRGFVYGYTF; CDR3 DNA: TGTGCCAGCAGTACGGACAGGGGGTTTGTCTATGGCTACACCTTC
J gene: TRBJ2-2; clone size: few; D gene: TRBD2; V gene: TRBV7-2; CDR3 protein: CASSLEPPSGANTGELFF; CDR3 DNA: TGTGCCAGCAGCTTAGAGCCGCCTAGCGGAGCGAACACCGGGGAGCTGTTTTTT
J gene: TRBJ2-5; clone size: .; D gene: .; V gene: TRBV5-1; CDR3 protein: CASSLGQDIQETQYF; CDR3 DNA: TGCGCCAGCAGCTTGGGGCAGGACATACAAGAGACCCAGTACTTC
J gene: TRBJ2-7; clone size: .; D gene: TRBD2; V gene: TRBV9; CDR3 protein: CASSVGRGFDLSEQYF; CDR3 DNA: TGTGCCAGCAGCGTAGGGCGGGGGTTCGATTTATCCGAGCAGTACTTC
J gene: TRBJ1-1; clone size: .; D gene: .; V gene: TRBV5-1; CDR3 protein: CASSSAGEGTEAFF; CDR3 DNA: TGCGCCAGCAGCTCCGCCGGGGAGGGTACTGAAGCTTTCTTT
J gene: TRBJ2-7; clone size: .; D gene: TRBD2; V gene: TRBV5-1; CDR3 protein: CASSPQAGSYEQYF; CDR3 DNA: TGCGCCAGCAGCCCCCAAGCGGGATCCTACGAGCAGTACTTC
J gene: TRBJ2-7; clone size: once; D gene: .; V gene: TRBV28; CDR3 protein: CASSLLGSYEQYF; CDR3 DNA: TGTGCCAGCAGTTTACTCGGGAGCTACGAGCAGTACTTC
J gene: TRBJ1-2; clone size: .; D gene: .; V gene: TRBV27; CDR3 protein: CASRQANYGYTF; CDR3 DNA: TGTGCCAGCAGACAGGCCAACTATGGCTACACCTTC
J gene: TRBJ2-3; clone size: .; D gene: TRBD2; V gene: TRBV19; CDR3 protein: CASSTRGLAGSPSTDTQYF; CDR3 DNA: TGTGCCAGTAGTACCCGCGGACTAGCGGGATCACCTAGCACAGATACGCAGTATTTT
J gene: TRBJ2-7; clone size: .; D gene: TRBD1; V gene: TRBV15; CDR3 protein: CATSRVTGGYEQYF; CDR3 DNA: TGTGCCACCAGCAGAGTCACAGGGGGCTACGAGCAGTACTTC
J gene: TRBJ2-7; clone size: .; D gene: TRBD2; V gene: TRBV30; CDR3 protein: CAWTSPGRGYEQYF; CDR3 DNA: TGTGCCTGGACTAGCCCCGGGAGGGGGTACGAGCAGTACTTC
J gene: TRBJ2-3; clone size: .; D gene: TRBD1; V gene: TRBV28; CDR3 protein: CASSRRTGGVLDTQYF; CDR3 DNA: TGTGCCAGCAGCCGAAGGACAGGGGGCGTGTTAGATACGCAGTATTTT
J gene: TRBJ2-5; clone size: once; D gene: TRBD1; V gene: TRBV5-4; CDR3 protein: CASGKGTGRHETQYF; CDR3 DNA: TGTGCCAGCGGGAAAGGGACAGGGAGGCACGAGACCCAGTACTTC
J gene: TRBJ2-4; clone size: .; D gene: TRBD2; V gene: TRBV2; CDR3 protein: CASRISSGSYIQYF; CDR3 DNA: TGTGCCAGCAGAATCTCTAGCGGGAGTTACATTCAGTACTTC